The 10 T cell receptor beta chains given below trace back to one sample, sequenced in a study of PD-1 blockade in classical Hodgkin lymphoma. The patients all showed relapse after autologous stem cell transplantation, while their brentuximab vedotin exposure varied. Data came from immunoSEQ multiplex PCR; TCRdb stores just in-frame clones and leaves some out. The table lists about 11,000 clones, nearly 80% of them singletons. The sequencing here drew on peripheral blood mononuclear cells (PBMCs), taken before the second cycle of nivolumab. The receptors were sampled from a human donor with classical Hodgkin lymphoma.

This chain connects TRBV9 to TRBJ2-1, with D tentatively TRBD1 (5 bases). The CDR3 spans 14 residues. The germline V and J ends were trimmed by 4 bases and 4 bases, with 12 bases remaining between them. The germline V gene encodes CDR1 SGDLS and CDR2 YYNGEE. As DNA, the CDR3 is TGTGCCAGCAGCCCCCAGGGTAATTACAATGAGCAGTTCTTC. This sequence encodes CASSPQGNYNEQFF.

This clone was found once. V gene TRBV5-6 combines with J gene TRBJ2-3; D is uncertain. The CDR3 is made up of 17 amino acids. The V end lost 1 base, the J end lost 0 bases, and 15 bases lay between the germline ends. Germline CDR1 SGHDT, CDR2 YYEEEE. CDR3 bases: TGTGCCAGCAGCTTGACTGTGATGGCGGCTAGCACAGATACGCAGTATTTT. Translation: CASSLTVMAASTDTQYF. The whole variable domain, filled in from reference TRBV5-6 and TRBJ2-3, reads DAGVTQSPTHLIKTRGQQVTLRCSPKSGHDTVSWYQQALGQGPQFIFQYYEEEERQRGNFPDRFSGHQFPNYSSELNVNALLLGDSALYLCASSLTVMAASTDTQYFGPGTRLTVL.

Here the CDR3 reads CASSQDALAGGLVTTQYF. As DNA, the CDR3 is TGTGCCAGCAGCCAAGATGCCTTAGCGGGAGGTTTAGTGACGACCCAGTACTTC. The chain joins TRBV4-2 to TRBJ2-5, with 10 bases aligning to TRBD2. V dropped 0 bases and J dropped 7; count of bases not matched to a gene: 14. Germline V gene sequence: CDR1 LGHNA, CDR2 YNFKEQ. The CDR3 is 18 amino acids.

J is TRBJ2-3 and V is TRBV5-8; the match to TRBD2 covers 7 bases. Per the germline V gene, CDR1 is SGHTS and CDR2 is YDEGEE. This CDR3 spans 15 amino acids. V shed 3 bases, J shed 6 bases, and the junction held 10 bases outside the gene matches. The CDR3 sequence is CASSSTGGMRDTQYF. The CDR3 DNA reads TGTGCCAGCAGCTCTACGGGGGGAATGAGGGATACGCAGTATTTT.

J is TRBJ1-1 and V is TRBV5-1; D unclear. Germline V gene lookup returns CDR1 SGHRS and CDR2 YFSETQ. The length of the CDR3 is 14 residues. Trimming took off 5 bases at V and 2 bases at J, with 13 bases between the two ends. CDR3 residues: CASRPRAGNTEAFF. The CDR3 nucleotides read TGCGCCAGCAGGCCGCGAGCGGGTAACACTGAAGCTTTCTTT.

The gene calls are TRBV11-2 and TRBJ1-2; a possible D gene is TRBD1 (5 bases). The V gene lost 2 bases and the J gene lost 8 bases, with 18 bases spanning the gap. Germline V gene data show CDR1 as SGHAT and CDR2 as FQNNGV. This CDR3 has 15 residues. The CDR3 coding sequence is TGTGCCAGCAGCTTACACTCCGGCAGGGCAGGGGGCTACACCTTC. This codes for CASSLHSGRAGGYTF.

The J gene is TRBJ1-1, the V gene TRBV18; no clear D gene. The CDR3 spans 15 residues. In germline, CDR1 is KGHSH, CDR2 LQKENI. Trimming pared 2 bases from V and 4 bases from J, leaving 14 bases between. The CDR3 here is CASSPDFRSGTEAFF. The CDR3 DNA reads as TGTGCCAGCTCACCAGATTTTCGAAGCGGCACTGAAGCTTTCTTT.

J is TRBJ2-1 and V is TRBV6-5; perhaps TRBD2 as D (5 bases). The germline V and J ends were trimmed by 0 bases and 4 bases, with 10 bases remaining between them. Germline V gene data show CDR1 as MNHEY and CDR2 as SVGAGI. This CDR3 spans 15 amino acids. CDR3 DNA sequence: TGTGCCAGCAGTTACTCAGTTAGGGAGTACAATGAGCAGTTCTTC. It specifies CASSYSVREYNEQFF.

The genes are TRBV6-5 and TRBJ2-7, with TRBD1 matching 8 bases. Trimming removed 5 bases from V and 6 bases from J; junction bases left unmatched: 9. The V gene's germline CDR1 is MNHEY and CDR2 SVGAGI. The CDR3 covers 14 residues. As DNA, the CDR3 is TGTGCCAGCAGTCGCTCGGGACAGGCAATCGAGCAGTACTTC. Translated, it gives CASSRSGQAIEQYF.

The CDR3 nucleotides are TGTGCCACCAGCAGGCCAGGGGGTGGGAATCAGCCCCAGCATTTT. Protein sequence: CATSRPGGGNQPQHF. The chain is built from TRBV15 and TRBJ1-5; 7 bases fit TRBD1. J gave up 4 bases and V 3 bases, and 6 bases lay outside the gene matches. Germline loops: CDR1 LNHNV, CDR2 YYDKDF (reference sequence). The CDR3 is made up of 15 amino acids.